This T cell receptor (beta chain) was identified in a study of T cell responses to AZD1222 COVID-19 vaccine. Study-level findings and limits: Spike was spanned by vaccine-associated CD4 TCRs, which were dominant at 160-218 and 743-854. Of spike-specific TCRs, nearly half reportedly target regions left unmutated in variants. Repertoire collection took place solely once the T cell response had peaked.

The data were produced by immunoSEQ multiplex PCR, yet TCRdb's version contains in-frame clones alone and is incomplete. This table has 200,000 or so clones, roughly 88% appearing once. In regard to this clone: What it binds is not known.

The sequencing here drew on peripheral blood, taken on day 0 of AZD1222 vaccination. The TCR originated in an adult in good health.

This CDR3 reads CASSPTGNYGYTF. The CDR3 DNA sequence: TGTGCCAGCAGCCCGACAGGGAACTATGGCTACACCTTC. This chain joins TRBV7-2 and TRBJ1-2; 7 bases are shared with TRBD1. The CDR3 runs 13 residues. Germline V gene lookup returns CDR1 SGHTA and CDR2 FQGNSA. V shed 5 bases, J shed 2 bases, and the junction held 2 bases outside the gene matches.